This passage covers 24 T cell receptor beta chains from one sample sequenced in a study of cytomegalovirus exposure and HLA in healthy donors. A multiplex PCR was run with 60 Vbeta primers and 13 Jbeta primers. Sequencing was performed with immunoSEQ multiplex PCR; in TCRdb, only in-frame clones are kept and a portion is missing. The sample lists 250,000 to 350,000 clones, just over 85% seen once, with less than 4% in the top ten. Specimen: PBMCs. These TCRs come from a middle-aged man in good health and CMV-seropositive.

The V and J genes are TRBV6-5 and TRBJ2-4, with 8 bases identical to TRBD2. V was clipped by 4 bases and J by 6 bases; unmatched bases: 8. CDR3 size: 15 residues. Germline CDR1 is MNHEY and CDR2 is SVGAGI. The CDR3 DNA follows: TGTGCCAGCAGTTCTTTAGCGGGAAGGGGAAACATTCAGTACTTC. Amino acids: CASSSLAGRGNIQYF.

The DNA for the CDR3 is TGCGCCACCGCGGACAGGGACACTGAAGCTTTCTTT. Translating it yields CATADRDTEAFF. The rearrangement uses TRBV4-1 and TRBJ1-1; 8 bases align to TRBD1. CDR1 and CDR2 from the germline V gene are MGHRA and YSYEKL. This CDR3 has 12 amino acids. The V gene end was trimmed by 10 bases and the J gene end by 3 bases; junction bases not matched to a gene: 4.

The rearrangement joins TRBV7-2 to TRBJ2-5; the match to TRBD2 covers 10 bases. The J segment lost 5 bases and the V segment lost 2 bases, leaving 8 bases of the junction unmatched. Germline loops: CDR1 SGHTA, CDR2 FQGNSA. This CDR3 has 16 residues. In DNA form, the CDR3 reads TGTGCCAGCAGCTTATGGGCTAGCGGGAGTACGGAGACCCAGTACTTC. It is translated as CASSLWASGSTETQYF. Full variable domain (rest looked up from reference TRBV7-2 and TRBJ2-5): GAGVSQSPSNKVTEKGKDVELRCDPISGHTALYWYRQSLGQGLEFLIYFQGNSAPDKSGLPSDRFSAERTGGSVSTLTIQRTQQEDSAVYLCASSLWASGSTETQYFGPGTRLLVL.

This clone came up once. The chain recombines TRBV11-2 with TRBJ2-4; D remains ambiguous. Germline loops: CDR1 SGHAT, CDR2 FQNNGV. Trimming took off 2 bases at V and 11 bases at J, with 16 bases between the two ends. This CDR3 has 14 amino acids. CDR3 amino acids: CASSLKIDRGLQYF. Written as DNA, the CDR3 is TGTGCCAGCAGCTTAAAGATAGACCGAGGCCTTCAGTACTTC.

This chain connects TRBV25-1 to TRBJ1-2; D gene ambiguous. Germline loops: CDR1 MGHDK, CDR2 SYGVNS. V was pared by 1 base and J by 8 bases, with 5 bases between. The CDR3 has 11 amino acids. The CDR3 spells CASSESFGYTF. The CDR3 DNA sequence: TGTGCCAGCAGTGAATCGTTCGGCTACACCTTC.

This chain connects TRBV6-6 to TRBJ2-7, with D unclear. Germline CDR1 and CDR2: MNHNY and SVGAGI (reference sequence). V was shortened by 4 bases and J by 4 bases, with 5 bases between the two germline ends. The CDR3 totals 11 residues. DNA for the CDR3: TGTGCCAGCAGTTTGAGATACGAGCAGTACTTC. This codes for CASSLRYEQYF.

The chain combines TRBV13 with TRBJ2-1, with 8 bases fitting TRBD1. There are 16 residues in the CDR3. The ends lost 2 bases at V and 1 base at J; junction bases unmatched: 4. Germline lookup yields CDR1 PRHDT and CDR2 FYEKMQ (reference sequence). Here the CDR3 DNA reads TGTGCCAGCAGCTTACAGGGGGCGACGTCCTACAATGAGCAGTTCTTC. Translation gives CASSLQGATSYNEQFF.

Worth noting for this clone: The sample has other DNA sequences that encode this CDR3 too. The chain uses TRBV7-9 and TRBJ2-7; 11 nucleotides agree with TRBD1. The germline CDR1 and CDR2 sequences are SEHNR and FQNEAQ (reference sequence). The CDR3 covers 14 residues. With V trimmed by 5 bases and J by 4 bases, 4 bases remained unmatched. CDR3 sequence reads: CASSPRDRGYEQYF. The DNA for the CDR3 is TGTGCCAGCAGCCCCCGGGACAGGGGGTACGAGCAGTACTTC.

This clone has a handful of counts. Compared with germline, one end of the junction differs, possibly owing to a read error. This chain uses TRBV7-7 with TRBJ2-5; a weak D match, TRBD1 (6 bases). The CDR3 extends over 15 amino acids. The germline V gene encodes CDR1 SSHAT and CDR2 FNYEAQ (reference sequence). The CDR3 nucleotides read TGTGCTAGCAGCGAGAGTGGGGGCAGAGGAGAGACCCAGTACTTC. Amino acid sequence: CASSESGGRGETQYF.

This clone has just one count. The chain combines TRBV10-2 with TRBJ2-5, with D maybe TRBD1 (7 bases). V was trimmed by 3 bases and J by 5 bases, leaving 13 bases between them. CDR1 is WSHSY and CDR2 is SAAADI in the germline V gene. The CDR3 extends over 14 amino acids. The CDR3 spells CASSEDREVETQYF. The CDR3 coding sequence is TGCGCCAGCAGTGAAGACAGGGAGGTGGAGACCCAGTACTTC.

V is TRBV5-1 and J is TRBJ1-6, with D maybe TRBD1 (5 bases). The V end was cut by 3 bases, the J end by 5 bases, with 9 bases between. The CDR3 runs 14 residues. The germline V gene has CDR1 SGHRS and CDR2 YFSETQ. CDR3 nucleotides: TGCGCCAGCAGCTGGGGCGGGGATAATTCACCCCTCCACTTT. Its protein is CASSWGGDNSPLHF.

The CDR3 coding sequence is TGTGCCAGCAGTGAGAGTACCTACGAGCAGTACTTC. Translation gives CASSESTYEQYF. The rearrangement links TRBV6-6 to TRBJ2-7; D is ambiguous. CDR1 and CDR2 from the germline V gene are MNHNY and SVGAGI (reference sequence). The CDR3 is 12 amino acids. The V and J ends lost 5 bases and 2 bases respectively, with 7 bases between them.

The CDR3 DNA is TGTGCCAGCAGCCCCGGACATCTCTCTGGAAACACCATATATTTT. This encodes CASSPGHLSGNTIYF. V gene TRBV9 combines with J gene TRBJ1-3; a possible D gene is TRBD1 (5 bases). Germline CDR1 and CDR2: SGDLS and YYNGEE. V was cut by 4 bases and J by 0 bases, with 11 bases left in between. This CDR3 has 15 residues.

The chain recombines TRBV12-5 with TRBJ1-5; TRBD1 matches at 10 bases. CDR3 length equals 19 residues. V was clipped by 5 bases and J by 0 bases; unmatched bases: 13. Germline values: CDR1 LGHNT, CDR2 FRNRAP. The CDR3 sequence: CASGIYRDRGDYSNQPQHF. DNA of the CDR3: TGTGCTAGTGGTATATACCGGGACAGGGGCGACTATAGCAATCAGCCCCAGCATTTT.

This clone was observed a single time. The chain is built from TRBV4-3 and TRBJ2-3; tentatively, D is TRBD1 (5 bases). Trimming shortened V by 0 bases and J by 0 bases, and 13 bases separated the two germline ends. There are 17 residues in the CDR3. Germline V lookup: CDR1 LGHNA, CDR2 YSLEER. As DNA, the CDR3 is TGCGCCAGCAGCCAAGATAGGCAGGGCACTAGCACAGATACGCAGTATTTT. It specifies CASSQDRQGTSTDTQYF.

The chain employs TRBV5-1 and TRBJ1-1; D is unclear. CDR1 and CDR2 from the germline V gene are SGHRS and YFSETQ. Trimming shortened V by 0 bases and J by 5 bases, and 11 bases separated the two germline ends. The CDR3 length is 14 residues. CDR3 sequence reads: CASSLAWQATEAFF. DNA of the CDR3: TGCGCCAGCAGCTTGGCTTGGCAGGCTACTGAAGCTTTCTTT.

The chain is built from TRBV2 and TRBJ2-1; 8 bases line up with TRBD2. The CDR3 is 17 residues long. J lost 6 bases, V lost 3 bases, and 13 bases had no gene match. Germline V gene data show CDR1 as SNHLY and CDR2 as FYNNEI. The CDR3 sequence is CASSEQSARLASNEQFF. The CDR3 nucleotides read TGTGCCAGCAGTGAGCAGTCGGCGAGACTAGCGAGCAATGAGCAGTTCTTC.

V usage is TRBV19 and J usage is TRBJ1-2; D is uncertain. With 5 bases removed from V and 4 bases from J, the gap between germline ends came to 14 bases. The length of the CDR3 is 14 residues. The V gene's germline CDR1 is LNHDA and CDR2 SQIVND (reference sequence). CDR3 nucleotides: TGTGCCAGTAGTGCTTGGGAGCGTCTCTATGGCTACACCTTC. This encodes CASSAWERLYGYTF.

This clone was counted once. This chain links TRBV7-9 with TRBJ2-3; possibly TRBD2 for D (5 bases). Germline lookup yields CDR1 SEHNR and CDR2 FQNEAQ (reference sequence). The CDR3 consists of 17 residues. Trimming stripped 4 bases from V and 4 bases from J, with 21 bases between. CDR3 amino acids: CASSSIRAAVRADTQYF. CDR3 coding DNA: TGTGCCAGCAGCTCCATTCGGGCGGCTGTGCGGGCAGATACGCAGTATTTT.

The chain couples TRBV2 to TRBJ1-2; 7 bases are a match to TRBD1. V shed 6 bases, J shed 7 bases, and the junction held 11 bases outside the gene matches. The CDR3 totals 14 residues. Per the germline V gene, CDR1 is SNHLY and CDR2 is FYNNEI. Here the CDR3 DNA reads TGTGCCAGCAGCCCGGAGGGGGCAAGTCGTGGCTACACCTTC. Protein: CASSPEGASRGYTF. The variable domain in full, with the rest retrieved from reference TRBV2 and TRBJ1-2, is EPEVTQTPSHQVTQMGQEVILRCVPISNHLYFYWYRQILGQKVEFLVSFYNNEISEKSEIFDDQFSVERPDGSNFTLKIRSTKLEDSAMYFCASSPEGASRGYTFGSGTRLTVV.

This clone has just a few counts. This sequence joins TRBV5-1 and TRBJ1-1; TRBD1 agrees at 9 bases. This CDR3 region has 14 residues. CDR1 and CDR2 (germline): SGHRS, YFSETQ. Losses at the gene ends were 4 bases for V and 1 base for J; bases not matched to a gene: 2. The CDR3 loop reads CASSPQGANTEAFF. In nucleotides, the CDR3 is TGCGCCAGCAGCCCACAGGGGGCGAACACTGAAGCTTTCTTT.

The V gene is TRBV5-5, the J gene TRBJ2-3, with D maybe TRBD1 (6 bases). The CDR3 sequence is 14 residues long. V was clipped by 0 bases and J by 7 bases, with 12 bases between them. The germline CDR1 and CDR2 sequences are SGHKS and YYEKEE (reference sequence). CDR3 nucleotides: TGTGCCAGCAGCTTGGCCCAGGGGACGAATACGCAGTATTTT. Residues: CASSLAQGTNTQYF.

The chain couples TRBV11-3 to TRBJ2-1, with D uncertain. The CDR3 is made up of 13 amino acids. Germline loops: CDR1 SGHNT, CDR2 YENEEA. The V gene lost 5 bases and the J gene lost 5 bases, with 10 bases spanning the gap. The CDR3 sequence: CASSGRNHNEQFF. For the CDR3, the DNA is TGTGCCAGCAGCGGGCGCAACCACAATGAGCAGTTCTTC.

The chain employs TRBV7-2 and TRBJ1-2; D is ambiguous. The CDR3 is 13 amino acids. Per the germline V gene, CDR1 is SGHTA and CDR2 is FQGNSA. V lost 1 base and J lost 5, with 8 bases in between. CDR3 nucleotides: TGTGCCAGCAGCTTAGTTCCCCCTTATGGCTACACCTTC. It is translated as CASSLVPPYGYTF.